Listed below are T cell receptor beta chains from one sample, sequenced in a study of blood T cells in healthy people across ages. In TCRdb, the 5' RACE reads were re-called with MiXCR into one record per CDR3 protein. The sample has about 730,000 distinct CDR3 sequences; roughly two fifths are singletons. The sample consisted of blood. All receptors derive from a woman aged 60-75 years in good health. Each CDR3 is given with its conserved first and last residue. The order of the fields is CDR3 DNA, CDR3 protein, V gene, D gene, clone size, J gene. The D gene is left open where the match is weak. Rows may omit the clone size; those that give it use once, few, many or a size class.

DNA: TGTGCCAGCAGTTCAGGGAATTGGGCTAATGAAAAACTGTTTTTT; CDR3: CASSSGNWANEKLFF; V: TRBV12-3/TRBV12-4; D: -; size: -; J: TRBJ1-4
DNA: TGTGCCAGCAGTTACAGGGTGTCCTACGAGCAGTACTTC; CDR3: CASSYRVSYEQYF; V: TRBV6-2/TRBV6-3; D: -; size: -; J: TRBJ2-7
DNA: TGCAGTGCTAGAGATCCTCTAGCGAATGAGCAGTTCTTC; CDR3: CSARDPLANEQFF; V: TRBV20-1; D: -; size: -; J: TRBJ2-1
DNA: TGTGCCAGCAGTCGGGGAGGGGGACGGAACACTGAAGCTTTCTTT; CDR3: CASSRGGGRNTEAFF; V: TRBV6-5; D: -; size: -; J: TRBJ1-1
DNA: TGCAGTGCTAGTTATGGGGGCGGTCGTGGGGCCAACGTCCTGACTTTC; CDR3: CSASYGGGRGANVLTF; V: TRBV20-1; D: -; size: -; J: TRBJ2-6
DNA: TGCAGTGCTAGACAGGGAGTGGGTTTGACTCCCCACTTT; CDR3: CSARQGVGLTPHF; V: TRBV20-1; D: -; size: -; J: TRBJ1-6
DNA: TGCAGCGCTCGGGTCCGGGGACAGGGATTTGGAAAACTGTTTTTT; CDR3: CSARVRGQGFGKLFF; V: TRBV20-1; D: TRBD1; size: -; J: TRBJ1-4
DNA: TGTGCCAGCAGCGACAGCACAGGGGTTGGGGGGTACACCTTC; CDR3: CASSDSTGVGGYTF; V: TRBV7-2; D: TRBD1; size: -; J: TRBJ1-2
DNA: TGTGCCAGCAGAAGCGGGGGGGCCCCCTACGAGCAGTACTTC; CDR3: CASRSGGAPYEQYF; V: TRBV12-3/TRBV12-4; D: TRBD2; size: few; J: TRBJ2-7
DNA: TGTGCCAGCAGCTTAGAATTGTTTCTGGGTACGCAGTATTTT; CDR3: CASSLELFLGTQYF; V: TRBV7-9; D: -; size: -; J: TRBJ2-3
DNA: TGTGCCAGCAGCGCGCGACCGGGACAGCGTATAACTTATGGCTACACCTTC; CDR3: CASSARPGQRITYGYTF; V: TRBV11-2; D: TRBD1; size: few; J: TRBJ1-2
DNA: TGTGCCAGCAGTTTATTCGGCAGGGTTAAAGAAAAACTGTTTTTT; CDR3: CASSLFGRVKEKLFF; V: TRBV27; D: -; size: few; J: TRBJ1-4
DNA: TGTGCCAGCAGCCAAGAGGGGACTAGCGGGGGGTACGAGCAGTACTTC; CDR3: CASSQEGTSGGYEQYF; V: TRBV4-2; D: TRBD2; size: -; J: TRBJ2-7
DNA: TGTGCCAGCAGCAAACAGGGAACCATGAACACTGAAGCTTTCTTT; CDR3: CASSKQGTMNTEAFF; V: TRBV12-3/TRBV12-4; D: -; size: -; J: TRBJ1-1
DNA: TGTGCCAGTAGCGGGTCGGGAGTGTGGGAGCAGTTCTTC; CDR3: CASSGSGVWEQFF; V: TRBV9; D: TRBD2; size: -; J: TRBJ2-1
DNA: TGTGCCAGCAGCGTTCCGGGACAGACTGAAGCTTTCTTT; CDR3: CASSVPGQTEAFF; V: TRBV9; D: TRBD1; size: -; J: TRBJ1-1
DNA: TGTGCCAGCAGTCCACATATAGCGGGAGAGGGGGAGACCCGGTACTTC; CDR3: CASSPHIAGEGETRYF; V: TRBV6-2/TRBV6-3; D: TRBD2; size: -; J: TRBJ2-5
DNA: TGTGCCAGTACCGCCAGGGGGGCGGATGAGCAGTTCTTC; CDR3: CASTARGADEQFF; V: TRBV19; D: -; size: many; J: TRBJ2-1
DNA: TGTGCCACCTCAAAAGGACTAGCGGGTTTAGATACGCAGTATTTT; CDR3: CATSKGLAGLDTQYF; V: TRBV2; D: TRBD2; size: few; J: TRBJ2-3
DNA: TGCAGCGTTGTAGGGCAGGGGGTTGGCTACACCTTC; CDR3: CSVVGQGVGYTF; V: TRBV29-1; D: TRBD1; size: many; J: TRBJ1-2
DNA: TGTGCCAGCAGTAAAAGGAACGGAGGTGGTAACTATGGCTACACCTTC; CDR3: CASSKRNGGGNYGYTF; V: TRBV21-1; D: -; size: -; J: TRBJ1-2
DNA: TGCGCCAGCAGCTTCGGCGGGGTTGATGAGCAGTACTTC; CDR3: CASSFGGVDEQYF; V: TRBV5-1; D: -; size: -; J: TRBJ2-5
DNA: TGCAGTGCTAGCCCTAGCGAGGGAGTCAGTGCGAATGAGCAGTACTTC; CDR3: CSASPSEGVSANEQYF; V: TRBV20-1; D: -; size: -; J: TRBJ2-7
DNA: TGTGCCAGCAGCGGAAGACTAGCCGACGGTCCACAGTATTTT; CDR3: CASSGRLADGPQYF; V: TRBV9; D: TRBD2; size: few; J: TRBJ2-3
DNA: TGTGCCAGTAGTATATCCTGGACAGAAAGCTCCTACAATGAGCAGTTCTTC; CDR3: CASSISWTESSYNEQFF; V: TRBV19; D: -; size: -; J: TRBJ2-1
DNA: TGCAGTACGCAACGGGGGATCACAGATACGCAGTATTTT; CDR3: CSTQRGITDTQYF; V: TRBV20-1; D: -; size: -; J: TRBJ2-3
DNA: TGCGCCAGCAGCATAATAGCGGGAGAGTACGAGCAGTACTTC; CDR3: CASSIIAGEYEQYF; V: TRBV5-1; D: TRBD2; size: few; J: TRBJ2-7
DNA: TGCAGTGCTAGGCACAGGGACTACGAGCAGTACTTC; CDR3: CSARHRDYEQYF; V: TRBV20-1; D: -; size: many; J: TRBJ2-7
DNA: TGTGCCAGCAGCCAAGACGACTCTGGGGCCAACGTCCTGACTTTC; CDR3: CASSQDDSGANVLTF; V: TRBV3-1; D: -; size: few; J: TRBJ2-6
DNA: TGTGCCAGCAGTTTACAGCGGGAGGGGTACAATGAGCAGTTCTTC; CDR3: CASSLQREGYNEQFF; V: TRBV27; D: TRBD2; size: -; J: TRBJ2-1
DNA: TGCAGTGCTAGTCTGACGGGACGCAACACCGGGGAGCTGTTTTTT; CDR3: CSASLTGRNTGELFF; V: TRBV20-1; D: -; size: -; J: TRBJ2-2
DNA: TGTGCCAGCAGCTTAGGAGGTAACTACTACGAGCAGTACTTC; CDR3: CASSLGGNYYEQYF; V: TRBV7-9; D: -; size: many; J: TRBJ2-7
DNA: TGTGCCAGCAGCCAACAAGGGGACCCCTACGAGCAGTACTTC; CDR3: CASSQQGDPYEQYF; V: TRBV3-1; D: -; size: -; J: TRBJ2-7
DNA: TGTGCCAGCAGTGACTCCCCAGGGCCAGAGACCCAGTACTTC; CDR3: CASSDSPGPETQYF; V: TRBV6-5; D: -; size: few; J: TRBJ2-5
DNA: TGTGCCAGCAGCCTACTACGCCAGGATACGCAGTATTTT; CDR3: CASSLLRQDTQYF; V: TRBV7-3; D: -; size: -; J: TRBJ2-3
DNA: TGCAGCGCTCAATCATCTGGGGCCAACGTCCTGACTTTC; CDR3: CSAQSSGANVLTF; V: TRBV29-1; D: -; size: few; J: TRBJ2-6
DNA: TGTGCCAGCTCACCACTAATAGGGGCGGATGAAAAACTGTTTTTT; CDR3: CASSPLIGADEKLFF; V: TRBV18; D: -; size: -; J: TRBJ1-4
DNA: TGCAGTGCTTGGTCGGGCGGGGGCCAAGAGACCCAGTACTTC; CDR3: CSAWSGGGQETQYF; V: TRBV20-1; D: TRBD2; size: -; J: TRBJ2-5
DNA: TGCGCCAGCAGCATACTAACTAGCGGGGGGGTCTATGAGCAGTTCTTC; CDR3: CASSILTSGGVYEQFF; V: TRBV5-1; D: TRBD2; size: few; J: TRBJ2-1
DNA: TGTCCCAGCAGCTCCCCCGGGACCAGCGGGGGGCACCACGAGCAGTACTTC; CDR3: CPSSSPGTSGGHHEQYF; V: TRBV11-1; D: TRBD2; size: -; J: TRBJ2-7
DNA: TGTGCCACCAGCAGACTAGCGGGAGAGACAGATACGCAGTATTTT; CDR3: CATSRLAGETDTQYF; V: TRBV15; D: TRBD2; size: -; J: TRBJ2-3
DNA: TGCAGTGCTAACCCAACGGACAGGGATGGGGGCGAGCAGTACTTC; CDR3: CSANPTDRDGGEQYF; V: TRBV20-1; D: TRBD1; size: few; J: TRBJ2-7
DNA: TGTGCCAGCTCACTCGAATTGGATCGGCCCCAGCATTTT; CDR3: CASSLELDRPQHF; V: TRBV18; D: -; size: -; J: TRBJ1-5
DNA: TGTGCCAGCAGCTCTCACCTCGGAGGGGCCTACGAGCAGTACTTC; CDR3: CASSSHLGGAYEQYF; V: TRBV9; D: -; size: -; J: TRBJ2-7
DNA: TGCAGTGCTAGAGCGCTTTTCGGGGGCACAGATACGCAGTATTTT; CDR3: CSARALFGGTDTQYF; V: TRBV20-1; D: -; size: few; J: TRBJ2-3
DNA: TGTGCCAGCAGTTTCGGAAGCGGAGATAACACTGAAGCTTTCTTT; CDR3: CASSFGSGDNTEAFF; V: TRBV12-3/TRBV12-4; D: -; size: once; J: TRBJ1-1
DNA: TGTGCCAGCAGCGTAGAGGCCGCGGGAGGTACCTACAATGAGCAGTTCTTC; CDR3: CASSVEAAGGTYNEQFF; V: TRBV9; D: TRBD2; size: few; J: TRBJ2-1
DNA: TGTGCCAGCAGTCGGGGCCCAGGGGGGGACGAGCAGTACTTC; CDR3: CASSRGPGGDEQYF; V: TRBV12-3/TRBV12-4; D: -; size: -; J: TRBJ2-7
DNA: TGTGCCAGCATGTCACAGGGAGTTGGCTGCACCTTC; CDR3: CASMSQGVGCTF; V: TRBV6-2/TRBV6-3; D: -; size: -; J: TRBJ1-2
DNA: TGCGCCAGCAGCTTGGCGGGCAGCCTCACAGATACGCAGTATTTT; CDR3: CASSLAGSLTDTQYF; V: TRBV5-1; D: -; size: once; J: TRBJ2-3
DNA: TGTGCCAGCTCACCACCCGGGACTAGCGGGAGCAACGAGCAGTACTTC; CDR3: CASSPPGTSGSNEQYF; V: TRBV18; D: TRBD2; size: -; J: TRBJ2-7
DNA: TGTGCCAGCAGCCAAGTAGATGGAGATACGCAGTATTTT; CDR3: CASSQVDGDTQYF; V: TRBV3-1; D: -; size: -; J: TRBJ2-3
DNA: TGTGCCAGCAGCTTAGGAGTACTAGCGTCTGCAGATACGCAGTATTTT; CDR3: CASSLGVLASADTQYF; V: TRBV7-8; D: TRBD2; size: -; J: TRBJ2-3